Included here is one TCR beta chain sequence, with context. This record belongs to a study of blood T cell repertoires in COVID-19. Study context: Material from acute and convalescent COVID-19 was sourced from the United States, Italy and Spain. Sources were T cells, B-cell-depleted T cells, or PBMCs; the material itself was cDNA or gDNA.

In the source study's methods: Counts of nucleated cells, estimated from reference gene primer amplification, were obtained. The repertoire was sequenced with immunoSEQ multiplex PCR; TCRdb's copy has only in-frame clones and lacks some. The D gene and trimming were derived from the DNA, and the V and J assignments and clone size from that table. Among 120,000 or so clones listed, 70% to 80% were seen once. The CDR3 extends over 13 amino acids. The germline V gene encodes CDR1 MDHEN and CDR2 SYDVKM. V gave up 6 bases and J gave up 1 base, with 9 bases separating them. The chain links TRBV28 to TRBJ1-1; D is possibly TRBD1 (6 bases). The source material was peripheral blood. This clonotype was obtained from a human donor in a cohort sampled during active COVID-19. CDR3 loop: CASRTRGNTEAFF. The CDR3 nucleotides are TGTGCCAGCAGAACCAGGGGGAACACTGAAGCTTTCTTT.